The entry that follows covers one T cell receptor beta chain sequence. The record originates from a study of blood T cell repertoires in COVID-19. Study details: Acute and convalescent COVID-19 samples came from the United States, Italy and Spain.

Produced via immunoSEQ multiplex PCR; TCRdb's table is partial and in-frame only. The sample yields roughly 250,000 clones, roughly 80% seen once. Germline CDR1 reads MNHEY; CDR2 reads SVGAGI. The CDR3 consists of 15 residues. Trimming cost V 2 bases and J 6 bases, with 14 bases left between them. This receptor was taken from a woman aged 55-70 years with active or convalescent COVID-19. This sequence joins TRBV6-5 and TRBJ2-1; D is possibly TRBD2 (5 bases). The material sequenced was peripheral blood. CDR3 nucleotides: TGTGCCAGCAGTTACCAAGGACTGGCTCTCAATGAGCAGTTCTTC. It encodes CASSYQGLALNEQFF.